These T cell receptor beta chains were read from a single sample in a study of cytomegalovirus exposure and HLA in healthy donors. The method was immunoSEQ multiplex PCR; TCRdb's version includes in-frame clones alone and lacks a portion of them. The sample contains about 180,000 clones, more than 75% of which appear only once. Sequenced sample: PBMCs. These receptors all stem from a woman aged 30 to 39 in good health and CMV-seropositive. Both conserved end residues are part of each CDR3. A D gene is named only where the DNA matches it firmly. Some rows have no size entry. The others give once, few or many, or a class for an expanded clone.

abundance	v_gene	j_gene	d_gene	CDR3aa	CDR3nt
.	TRBV19	TRBJ1-5	.	CASMGHEFGNQPQHF	TGTGCCAGTATGGGACATGAATTTGGCAATCAGCCCCAGCATTTT
.	TRBV2	TRBJ1-3	.	CASSDFGQLRDSGNTIYF	TGTGCCAGCAGTGATTTCGGACAGCTAAGGGACTCTGGAAACACCATATATTTT
few	TRBV5-5	TRBJ1-1	.	CASSLQGWGSTEAFF	TGTGCCAGCAGCTTACAGGGTTGGGGGAGCACTGAAGCTTTCTTT
.	TRBV2	TRBJ1-6	TRBD1	CASSEEAGGASPLHF	TGTGCCAGCAGTGAAGAGGCAGGGGGCGCTTCACCCCTCCACTTT
.	TRBV19	TRBJ1-2	TRBD1	CASSSPGQGAYGYTF	TGTGCCAGTAGTTCTCCGGGACAGGGGGCCTATGGCTACACCTTC
once	TRBV28	TRBJ1-5	.	CASSLNQPQHF	TGTGCCAGCAGTCTCAATCAGCCCCAGCATTTT
.	TRBV4-3	TRBJ1-5	.	CASSQERYQPQHF	TGCGCCAGCAGCCAAGAGAGGTATCAGCCCCAGCATTTT
.	TRBV11-3	TRBJ2-7	TRBD1	CASSFEGQGGEQYF	TGTGCCAGCAGCTTCGAGGGACAGGGAGGCGAGCAGTACTTC
.	TRBV11-2	TRBJ1-2	TRBD1	CASSSQGNYGYTF	TGTGCCAGCAGCTCACAGGGGAACTATGGCTACACCTTC
.	TRBV28	TRBJ1-2	.	CASRGGVSDYGYTF	TGTGCCAGCAGGGGGGGGGTGTCGGACTATGGCTACACCTTC
once	TRBV14	TRBJ2-7	TRBD1	CASSPDRRNEQYF	TGTGCCAGCAGCCCGGACAGGCGTAACGAGCAGTACTTC
.	TRBV10-2	TRBJ2-2	.	CASSERGGELFF	TGCGCCAGCAGTGAAAGGGGCGGGGAGCTGTTTTTT
few	TRBV15	TRBJ1-2	.	CATSSGFREPYGYTF	TGTGCCACCAGCAGTGGCTTTCGGGAGCCCTATGGCTACACCTTC
few	TRBV5-6	TRBJ2-4	.	CASSLRVGAKNSQYF	TGTGCCAGCAGCTTGAGGGTAGGGGCCAAAAACAGTCAGTACTTC
.	TRBV5-1	TRBJ1-6	TRBD1	CASSEDRYNSPLHF	TGCGCCAGCAGCGAGGACAGGTATAATTCACCCCTCCACTTT
few	TRBV7-2	TRBJ2-2	.	CASSSANTGELFF	TGTGCCAGCAGCTCCGCGAACACCGGGGAGCTGTTTTTT
.	TRBV7-2	TRBJ2-1	TRBD2	CASSPIRSSGEREQFF	TGTGCCAGCAGCCCGATTAGGTCTAGCGGGGAAAGGGAGCAGTTCTTC
.	TRBV19	TRBJ1-2	TRBD1	CASSRDRGPPYGYTF	TGTGCCAGTTCCCGGGACAGGGGCCCTCCCTATGGCTACACCTTC
.	TRBV4-1	TRBJ2-2	.	CASSQGGGKTGELFF	TGCGCCAGCAGTCAAGGAGGGGGCAAAACCGGGGAGCTGTTTTTT
few	TRBV7-2	TRBJ2-1	.	CASSSTSSYNEQFF	TGTGCCAGCAGCTCTACTAGCTCCTACAATGAGCAGTTCTTC
.	TRBV15	TRBJ2-2	TRBD2	CATSRRVGLAFGELFF	TGTGCCACCAGCAGACGGGTGGGACTAGCTTTCGGGGAGCTGTTTTTT
.	TRBV5-6	TRBJ1-5	TRBD1	CASSQKQGKYNQPQHF	TGTGCCAGCAGCCAAAAACAGGGGAAGTACAATCAGCCCCAGCATTTT
.	TRBV5-4	TRBJ2-3	.	CASSLKGGQFGTDTQYF	TGTGCCAGCAGCTTGAAGGGCGGACAATTCGGCACAGATACGCAGTATTTT
.	TRBV18	TRBJ2-4	TRBD2	CASSPLGLAGGSGKNIQYF	TGTGCCAGCTCACCTCTGGGACTAGCGGGGGGCAGTGGCAAAAACATTCAGTACTTC
.	TRBV10-2	TRBJ2-4	TRBD2	CASSAIPGLGSKNIQYF	TGCGCCAGCTCCGCCATCCCGGGACTAGGGAGCAAAAACATTCAGTACTTC
.	TRBV25-1	TRBJ1-2	.	CASSVGSGYTF	TGTGCCAGCAGTGTAGGGAGTGGCTACACCTTC
few	TRBV5-1	TRBJ1-3	.	CASSAQGGNSGNTIYF	TGCGCCAGCAGCGCACAAGGAGGTAACTCTGGAAACACCATATATTTT
.	TRBV7-9	TRBJ2-7	TRBD2	CASTPSGGSYEQYF	TGTGCCAGCACCCCGAGCGGGGGGTCGTACGAGCAGTACTTC
.	TRBV27	TRBJ2-7	.	CASSLNSGGYEQYF	TGTGCCAGCAGTTTAAACAGTGGTGGCTACGAGCAGTACTTC
.	TRBV5-4	TRBJ1-4	.	CASSEGLPEKLFF	TGTGCCAGCAGCGAGGGTCTCCCTGAAAAACTGTTTTTT
.	TRBV7-3	TRBJ1-5	.	CASSASSDQPQHF	TGTGCCAGCAGCGCATCCTCAGATCAGCCCCAGCATTTT
.	TRBV30	TRBJ1-2	.	CAWTLAGRGANYGYTF	TGTGCCTGGACCCTAGCCGGCAGGGGAGCTAACTATGGCTACACCTTC
.	TRBV28	TRBJ1-5	.	CASSLEQGLGNQPQHF	TGTGCCAGCAGTTTAGAGCAGGGTCTCGGCAATCAGCCCCAGCATTTT
.	TRBV9	TRBJ1-1	.	CASGGYSSAFF	TGTGCCAGCGGTGGTTACAGCTCCGCTTTCTTT
.	TRBV19	TRBJ2-3	TRBD1	CASSIEAPGTAGATDTQYF	TGTGCCAGTAGTATAGAGGCCCCTGGGACAGCCGGGGCCACAGATACGCAGTATTTT
once	TRBV9	TRBJ2-1	TRBD2	CASSPRLAGVYNEQFF	TGTGCCAGCAGCCCCCGACTAGCGGGGGTCTACAATGAGCAGTTCTTC
.	TRBV30	TRBJ2-6	.	CAWAGLSGANVLTF	TGTGCCTGGGCGGGGCTTTCTGGGGCCAACGTCCTGACTTTC
.	TRBV6-5	TRBJ2-7	.	CASSRHRSYEQYF	TGTGCCAGCAGTCGACACCGCTCCTACGAGCAGTACTTC
.	TRBV7-9	TRBJ1-4	TRBD1	CASSASRQGSKEKLFF	TGTGCCAGCAGCGCCTCACGACAGGGTTCTAAGGAAAAACTGTTTTTT
.	TRBV6-5	TRBJ1-2	.	CASSYSRAFPYYGYTF	TGTGCCAGCAGTTACTCCCGAGCCTTCCCTTACTATGGCTACACCTTC
.	TRBV4-3	TRBJ2-5	.	CASSQGGIGRGETQYF	TGCGCCAGCAGCCAAGGGGGAATAGGCCGGGGAGAGACCCAGTACTTC
.	TRBV28	TRBJ2-3	TRBD2	CASSLRGWREDTQYF	TGTGCCAGCAGCCTGCGGGGGTGGAGGGAAGATACGCAGTATTTT
.	TRBV7-9	TRBJ2-7	TRBD1	CASSVRDRPYEQYF	TGTGCCAGCAGCGTCCGGGACAGACCCTACGAGCAGTACTTC
.	TRBV19	TRBJ2-7	.	CASSIRGGYEQYF	TGTGCCAGTAGTATCAGGGGCGGGTACGAGCAGTACTTC
.	TRBV25-1	TRBJ2-1	.	CASRGGPGRAYNEQFF	TGTGCCAGCAGGGGGGGGCCGGGGAGGGCCTACAATGAGCAGTTCTTC
.	TRBV27	TRBJ2-2	TRBD1	CASSLSPVGTGAGELFF	TGTGCCAGCAGTTTATCCCCGGTGGGGACAGGGGCCGGGGAGCTGTTTTTT
.	TRBV11-3	TRBJ1-3	TRBD1	CASSLGHRGPGNTIYF	TGTGCCAGCAGCTTAGGCCACAGGGGGCCTGGAAACACCATATATTTT
many	TRBV2	TRBJ1-4	.	CASSGLGGRNEKLFF	TGTGCCAGCAGTGGCCTGGGAGGTAGGAATGAAAAACTGTTTTTT
.	TRBV5-1	TRBJ2-2	TRBD1	CASSLAAQGARELFF	TGCGCCAGCAGCTTGGCCGCACAGGGGGCCCGGGAGCTGTTTTTT
.	TRBV28	TRBJ2-1	TRBD2	CASSPVKASGSLSSYNEQFF	TGTGCCAGCAGCCCGGTAAAGGCTAGCGGTTCTCTAAGCTCCTACAATGAGCAGTTCTTC
.	TRBV4-1	TRBJ1-5	TRBD1	CASSPRTGVGQPQHF	TGCGCCAGCAGCCCCCGGACAGGGGTTGGACAGCCCCAGCATTTT
.	TRBV11-3	TRBJ2-5	TRBD1	CASSTRTGALETQYF	TGTGCCAGCAGCACCCGGACAGGGGCGCTCGAGACCCAGTACTTC
.	TRBV21-1	TRBJ2-5	.	CASSKALAEPTQETQYF	TGTGCCAGCAGCAAAGCTCTAGCGGAACCAACCCAAGAGACCCAGTACTTC
.	TRBV11-2	TRBJ2-3	TRBD2	CASSLDLMAGGSTDTQYF	TGTGCCAGCAGCTTAGATCTTATGGCGGGGGGGAGCACAGATACGCAGTATTTT